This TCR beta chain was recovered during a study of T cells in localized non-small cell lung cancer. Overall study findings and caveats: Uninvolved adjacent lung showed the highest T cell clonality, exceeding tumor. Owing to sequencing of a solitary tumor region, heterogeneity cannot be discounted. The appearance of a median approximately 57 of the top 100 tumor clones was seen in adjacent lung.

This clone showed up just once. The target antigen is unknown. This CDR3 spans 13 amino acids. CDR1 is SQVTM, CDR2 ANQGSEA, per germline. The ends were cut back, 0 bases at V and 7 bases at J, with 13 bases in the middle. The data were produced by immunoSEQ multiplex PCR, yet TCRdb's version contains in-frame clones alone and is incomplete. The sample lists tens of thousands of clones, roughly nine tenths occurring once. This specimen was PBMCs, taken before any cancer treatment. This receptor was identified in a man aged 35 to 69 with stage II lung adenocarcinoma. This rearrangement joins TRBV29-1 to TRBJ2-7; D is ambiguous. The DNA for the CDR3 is TGCAGCGTTGAAGACTCGACGGCGTTGGAGCAGTACTTC. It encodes CSVEDSTALEQYF.